The 20 T cell receptor beta chains presented below share a single source sample, sequenced in a study of CD8 T cells in Susac syndrome. Random-hexamer reverse transcription was applied to about 0.45 to 1 ug RNA. MiXCR, run by TCRdb on the immunoSEQ multiplex PCR reads, gives a single entry per CDR3 protein. The repertoire holds 200,000 or so distinct CDR3 sequences, nearly 95% seen once, with roughly 0.094% in the top ten. Source material: CD4+ T cells from PBMCs. The receptors derive from a human donor with multiple sclerosis.

J is TRBJ2-7 and V is TRBV29-1; D uncertain. The CDR3 has 13 residues. The V end was cut by 6 bases, the J end by 1 base, with 13 bases between. Germline V gene sequence: CDR1 SQVTM, CDR2 ANQGSEA. The CDR3 nucleotides are TGCAGCGTGAGACATGGCGCATCCTACGAGCAGTACTTC. Encoded protein: CSVRHGASYEQYF.

This chain links TRBV20-1 with TRBJ1-5; TRBD1 might be the D (5 bases). This CDR3 spans 12 amino acids. Germline V gene data show CDR1 as DFQATT and CDR2 as SNEGSKA (reference sequence). Trimming left V 6 bases short and J 5 bases short, with 11 bases between. CDR3 region: CSAQRGDQPQHF. The CDR3 bases are TGCAGTGCCCAAAGGGGCGATCAGCCCCAGCATTTT.

This chain joins TRBV7-9 and TRBJ1-6, with a weak D call TRBD1 (5 bases). The CDR3 runs 13 residues. V was trimmed by 5 bases and J by 8 bases, leaving 10 bases between them. Germline-derived CDR1 and CDR2 are SEHNR and FQNEAQ (reference sequence). CDR3 loop: CASSLVGDSPLHF. The DNA for the CDR3 is TGTGCCAGCAGCCTGGTGGGGGATTCACCCCTCCACTTT.

The chain joins TRBV5-1 to TRBJ1-2; D not resolved. Deletions cut 3 bases from V and 3 bases from J, with 12 bases between. CDR1 and CDR2 (germline): SGHRS, YFSETQ. The CDR3 is 14 residues long. The CDR3 sequence is CASSYQRSHYGYTF. The CDR3, as DNA: TGCGCCAGCAGCTACCAAAGGAGCCACTATGGCTACACCTTC. The full variable domain, its missing parts supplied by reference TRBV5-1 and TRBJ1-2, is KAGVTQTPRYLIKTRGQQVTLSCSPISGHRSVSWYQQTPGQGLQFLFEYFSETQRNKGNFPGRFSGRQFSNSRSEMNVSTLELGDSALYLCASSYQRSHYGYTFGSGTRLTVV.

J is TRBJ2-5 and V is TRBV27; 9 nucleotides match TRBD1. Per germline, CDR1 MNHEY and CDR2 SMNVEV (reference sequence). The CDR3 consists of 13 residues. Unmatched junction bases numbered 3, after V lost 6 bases and J lost 4 bases. CDR3 amino acids: CASRRGQGETQYF. The CDR3 DNA follows: TGTGCCAGCAGGAGGGGACAGGGAGAGACCCAGTACTTC.

DNA for the CDR3: TGCAGCGCCGACTCCGGGGAGCGGACCACCTACGAGCAGTACTTC. Its protein is CSADSGERTTYEQYF. The rearrangement uses TRBV29-1 and TRBJ2-7, with D perhaps matching TRBD2 (5 bases). The CDR3 totals 15 residues. The V gene lost 7 bases and the J gene lost 2 bases, with 21 bases spanning the gap. The germline V gene encodes CDR1 SQVTM and CDR2 ANQGSEA.

This chain uses TRBV5-6 with TRBJ1-2, with D unresolved. The V and J ends lost 4 bases and 6 bases respectively, with 10 bases between them. The CDR3 extends over 12 amino acids. Germline V lookup: CDR1 SGHDT, CDR2 YYEEEE. The CDR3 reads CASSIGRNGYTF. The CDR3 DNA sequence: TGTGCCAGCAGCATAGGCCGGAATGGCTACACCTTC.

The gene calls are TRBV11-3 and TRBJ1-2; D perhaps matches TRBD1 (5 bases). Trimming pared 6 bases from V and 3 bases from J, leaving 14 bases between. Looked up from germline, CDR1 is SGHNT and CDR2 is YENEEA. The CDR3 loop spans 14 amino acids. In DNA form, the CDR3 reads TGTGCCAGCAGACGGGGAGGGACTGACTATGGCTACACCTTC. Translated, it gives CASRRGGTDYGYTF.

This clonotype appeared a single time. The rearrangement uses TRBV30 and TRBJ2-7; no definite D call. CDR1 GTSNPN and CDR2 SVGIG come from the germline V gene (reference sequence). This CDR3 comprises 12 residues. The ends were cut back, 3 bases at V and 0 bases at J, with 6 bases in the middle. The CDR3 region has the DNA TGTGCCTGGAGGGAGAGCTCCTACGAGCAGTACTTC. The encoded protein is CAWRESSYEQYF.

V gene TRBV20-1 combines with J gene TRBJ2-3, with 9 positions matching TRBD2. V lost 4 bases to trimming and J lost 4 bases; unmatched junction nucleotides: 6. The V gene's germline CDR1 is DFQATT and CDR2 SNEGSKA (reference sequence). The CDR3 is 14 residues long. The chain's CDR3 is CSANPAGGADTQYF. The CDR3 coding sequence is TGCAGTGCTAACCCAGCGGGAGGAGCAGATACGCAGTATTTT.

The CDR3 is CSARDPDSGYTF. CDR3 sequence (DNA): TGCAGTGCTAGAGACCCAGACAGTGGCTACACCTTC. V and J are TRBV20-1 and TRBJ1-2, with D perhaps matching TRBD1 (5 bases). Trimming removed 0 bases at V and 7 bases at J, with 9 bases between. Germline V lookup: CDR1 DFQATT, CDR2 SNEGSKA (reference sequence). CDR3 length equals 12 residues.

This chain uses TRBV29-1 with TRBJ2-3; D might be TRBD1 (5 bases). The germline gives CDR1 SQVTM, CDR2 ANQGSEA. The CDR3 consists of 13 residues. Trimming took 1 base from V and 0 from J, leaving 5 bases between them. The CDR3 loop reads CSVEGQSTDTQYF. CDR3 in DNA: TGCAGCGTTGAAGGACAGAGCACAGATACGCAGTATTTT.

The chain carries TRBV24-1 and TRBJ1-4; no firm D call. Trimming left V 3 bases short and J 8 bases short, with 9 bases between. This CDR3 comprises 13 residues. Germline V gives CDR1 KGHDR, CDR2 SFDVKD. The CDR3 DNA sequence: TGTGCCACCAGTGATGGAGCAATCGAAAAACTGTTTTTT. It is translated as CATSDGAIEKLFF.

The CDR3 spells CASSVAGSAANTEAFF. The CDR3 DNA reads as TGTGCCAGCAGCGTAGCAGGTTCGGCGGCGAACACTGAAGCTTTCTTT. The chain joins TRBV9 to TRBJ1-1; no definite D call. The CDR3 is made up of 16 amino acids. V was pared by 0 bases and J by 1 base, with 13 bases between. In germline, CDR1 is SGDLS, CDR2 YYNGEE.

The V and J genes are TRBV11-3 and TRBJ2-2; D is ambiguous. V lost 6 bases and J 7 bases, leaving 6 bases between the germline ends. Germline values: CDR1 SGHNT, CDR2 YENEEA. The CDR3 length is 11 residues. CDR3 coding DNA: TGTGCCAGCAGGCTGAGCGGGGAGCTGTTTTTT. Translated, it gives CASRLSGELFF.

The DNA of the CDR3 is TGTGCCAGCAGTATAGCGGGAGGGCGGGATACGCAGTATTTT. Translation: CASSIAGGRDTQYF. The chain recombines TRBV25-1 with TRBJ2-3; TRBD2 agrees at 11 bases. This CDR3 has 14 amino acids. Per the germline V gene, CDR1 is MGHDK and CDR2 is SYGVNS. The V and J ends lost 5 bases and 6 bases, in that order; junction bases with no gene match: 4.

This clonotype showed up just once. V gene TRBV9 combines with J gene TRBJ2-1; TRBD1 agrees at 7 bases. The germline gives CDR1 SGDLS, CDR2 YYNGEE. There are 15 residues in the CDR3. The trim removed 2 bases at V and 4 bases at J, leaving 6 bases unmatched. CDR3 nucleotide sequence: TGTGCCAGCAGCGTTAGTGGGACAGCGTACAATGAGCAGTTCTTC. It encodes CASSVSGTAYNEQFF.

This sequence joins TRBV27 and TRBJ2-4; 15 bases fit TRBD2. The CDR3 totals 17 residues. V lost 4 bases to trimming and J lost 7 bases; unmatched junction nucleotides: 8. The germline CDR1 and CDR2 sequences are MNHEY and SMNVEV (reference sequence). Here the CDR3 reads CASSSPGLAGGRNIQYF. The DNA of the CDR3 is TGTGCCAGCAGTTCCCCGGGACTAGCGGGGGGTCGGAACATTCAGTACTTC.

This sequence joins TRBV2 and TRBJ2-4; 7 bases line up with TRBD2. Trimming took 7 bases from V and 9 from J; bases not matched to a gene: 12. Germline V gene sequence: CDR1 SNHLY, CDR2 FYNNEI. The CDR3 has 14 residues. Here the CDR3 reads CASTGEGGYAIQYF. The DNA for the CDR3 is TGTGCCAGCACGGGAGAGGGAGGGTACGCCATTCAGTACTTC. The entire variable domain, with the rest obtained from reference TRBV2 and TRBJ2-4, is as follows: EPEVTQTPSHQVTQMGQEVILRCVPISNHLYFYWYRQILGQKVEFLVSFYNNEISEKSEIFDDQFSVERPDGSNFTLKIRSTKLEDSAMYFCASTGEGGYAIQYFGAGTRLSVL.

The V call is TRBV20-1, the J call TRBJ2-1; D remains unclear. The length of the CDR3 is 14 residues. Germline-derived CDR1 and CDR2 are DFQATT and SNEGSKA (reference sequence). Trimming cost V 4 bases and J 7 bases, with 17 bases left between them. The CDR3 spells CSAIVYQLWNEQFF. Written as DNA, the CDR3 is TGCAGTGCTATAGTCTACCAACTGTGGAATGAGCAGTTCTTC.